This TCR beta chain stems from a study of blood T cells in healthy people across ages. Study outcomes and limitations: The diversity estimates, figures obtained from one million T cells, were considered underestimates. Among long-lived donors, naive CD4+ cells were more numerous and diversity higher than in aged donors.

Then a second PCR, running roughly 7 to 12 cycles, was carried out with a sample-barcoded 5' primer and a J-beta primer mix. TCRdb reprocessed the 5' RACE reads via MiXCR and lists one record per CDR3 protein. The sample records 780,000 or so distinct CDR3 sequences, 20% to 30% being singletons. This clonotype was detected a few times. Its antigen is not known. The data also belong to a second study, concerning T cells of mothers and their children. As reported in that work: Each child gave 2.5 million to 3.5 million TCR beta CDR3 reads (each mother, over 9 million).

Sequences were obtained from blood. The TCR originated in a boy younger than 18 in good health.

CDR3 DNA sequence: TGTGCCAGCAGCTTAGATTATGGCCTTGGCTACACCTTC. It encodes CASSLDYGLGYTF. The chain employs TRBV7-2 and TRBJ1-2; no clear D. V was pared by 1 base and J by 7 bases, with 10 bases between. The CDR3 extends over 13 amino acids. The germline gives CDR1 SGHTA, CDR2 FQGNSA.